The 6 T cell receptor beta chains reported below all come from one sample, sequenced in a study of response to subunit inactivated influenza vaccine (dated by TCRdb to between 2018 and 2020). The library came from RT-PCR. Instrument used: Illumina HiSeq 2500. TCRdb reprocessing: public reads trimmed at Q25 with fastp, clones called with MiXCR, in-frame beta chains kept. CDR3 protein sequences are deduplicated, and each keeps its most common genes and DNA. Recorded for this sample are roughly 160,000 distinct CDR3 sequences; roughly a tenth of them occurred a single time. Over 10% of the sample is in the top ten clones. In light of the paper, this sample's time point label describes: approximately 47 days after influenza vaccine administration. The starting material was non-naive T cells sorted from PBMCs, obtained roughly 47 days after vaccination. Reading the label with the study, this specimen's cell subset or site is: memory T cell fraction. The receptors here all came from a man aged 45-60 years who received an inactivated influenza vaccine. Donor details come from another sample of the same person, matched by shared clones.

This clonotype has ten or more counts. The V gene is TRBV28, the J gene TRBJ2-7, with 8 bases identical to TRBD2. The germline gives CDR1 MDHEN, CDR2 SYDVKM. V was pared by 5 bases and J by 2 bases, with 11 bases of the junction left unmatched. The CDR3 loop spans 16 amino acids. The CDR3 nucleotides read TGTGCCAGCAGTCGCTCGGCGGGAGGCACCACCTACGAGCAGTACTTC. This sequence encodes CASSRSAGGTTYEQYF.

The genes are TRBV3-1 and TRBJ1-1, with D hard to call. Germline V gene data show CDR1 as LGHDT and CDR2 as YNNKEL (reference sequence). The CDR3 sequence is 13 residues long. V dropped 4 bases and J dropped 5 bases, with 11 bases sitting between them. The CDR3 is CASSPEVGTEAFF. CDR3 in DNA: TGTGCCAGCAGCCCCGAGGTAGGGACTGAAGCTTTCTTT.

This clonotype appeared many times. The chain recombines TRBV7-9 with TRBJ2-5, with 8 bases identical to TRBD1. Per the germline V gene, CDR1 is SEHNR and CDR2 is FQNEAQ (reference sequence). This CDR3 has 14 amino acids. The V and J ends lost 5 bases and 9 bases, in that order; junction bases with no gene match: 11. The CDR3 bases are TGTGCCAGCAGCACCCAGACAGGGGTTATCGCCCAGTACTTC. Protein sequence: CASSTQTGVIAQYF.

The chain carries TRBV20-1 and TRBJ1-5; D is uncertain. The CDR3 is 13 residues long. Germline V gene data show CDR1 as DFQATT and CDR2 as SNEGSKA (reference sequence). Deletions cut 5 bases from V and 2 bases from J, with 10 bases between. CDR3 in DNA: TGCAGTGCTCCCCGTGGGGGCAATCAGCCCCAGCATTTT. Its protein product is CSAPRGGNQPQHF.

The chain employs TRBV6-4 and TRBJ2-7; TRBD1 aligns across 7 bases. This CDR3 spans 13 amino acids. CDR1 is MRHNA, CDR2 SNTAGT, per germline. V gave up 6 bases and J gave up 1 base; unmatched junction bases: 3. CDR3 DNA: TGTGCCAGCAGAGAGGGACAGTCCTACGAGCAGTACTTC. Translating it yields CASREGQSYEQYF.

In its sample, this clonotype was seen once. One end of the junction does not line up with germline, which may come from a read error. The V and J genes are TRBV10-3 and TRBJ2-2; maybe TRBD2 (6 bases). This CDR3 spans 14 amino acids. CDR1 ENHRY and CDR2 SYGVKD come from the germline V gene. CDR3 amino acids: CAISGLATTGELVF. The CDR3 bases are TGTGCCATCAGTGGGCTAGCGACCACCGGGGAGCTGGTTTTT.